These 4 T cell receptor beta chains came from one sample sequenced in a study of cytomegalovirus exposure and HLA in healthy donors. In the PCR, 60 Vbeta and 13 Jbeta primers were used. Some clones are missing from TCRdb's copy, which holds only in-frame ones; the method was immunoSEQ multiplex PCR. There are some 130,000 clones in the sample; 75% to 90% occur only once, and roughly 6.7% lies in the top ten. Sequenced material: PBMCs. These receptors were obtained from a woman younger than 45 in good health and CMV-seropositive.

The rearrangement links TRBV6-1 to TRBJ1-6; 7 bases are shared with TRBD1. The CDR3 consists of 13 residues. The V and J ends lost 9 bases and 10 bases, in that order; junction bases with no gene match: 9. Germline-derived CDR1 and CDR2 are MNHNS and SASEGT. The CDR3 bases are TGTGCCAGTTCGACAGGGAGTGACTCACCCCTCCACTTT. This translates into CASSTGSDSPLHF.

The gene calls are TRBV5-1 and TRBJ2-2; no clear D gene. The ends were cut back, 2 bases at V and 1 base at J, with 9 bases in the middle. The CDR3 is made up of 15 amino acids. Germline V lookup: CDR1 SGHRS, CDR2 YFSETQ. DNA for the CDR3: TGCGCCAGCAGCTTTTCCCTAGGGAACACCGGGGAGCTGTTTTTT. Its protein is CASSFSLGNTGELFF.

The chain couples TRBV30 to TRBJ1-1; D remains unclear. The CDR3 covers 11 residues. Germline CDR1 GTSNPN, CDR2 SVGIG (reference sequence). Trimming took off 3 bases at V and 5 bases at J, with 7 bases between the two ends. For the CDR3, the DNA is TGTGCCTGGAGCCGGGGAACTGAAGCTTTCTTT. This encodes CAWSRGTEAFF.

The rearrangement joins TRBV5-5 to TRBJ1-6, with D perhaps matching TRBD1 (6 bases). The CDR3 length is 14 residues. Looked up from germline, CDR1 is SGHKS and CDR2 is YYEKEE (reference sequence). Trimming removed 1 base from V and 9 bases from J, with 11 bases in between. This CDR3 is CASSLQGRGSPLHF. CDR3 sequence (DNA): TGTGCCAGCAGCTTGCAGGGGAGAGGTTCACCCCTCCACTTT.